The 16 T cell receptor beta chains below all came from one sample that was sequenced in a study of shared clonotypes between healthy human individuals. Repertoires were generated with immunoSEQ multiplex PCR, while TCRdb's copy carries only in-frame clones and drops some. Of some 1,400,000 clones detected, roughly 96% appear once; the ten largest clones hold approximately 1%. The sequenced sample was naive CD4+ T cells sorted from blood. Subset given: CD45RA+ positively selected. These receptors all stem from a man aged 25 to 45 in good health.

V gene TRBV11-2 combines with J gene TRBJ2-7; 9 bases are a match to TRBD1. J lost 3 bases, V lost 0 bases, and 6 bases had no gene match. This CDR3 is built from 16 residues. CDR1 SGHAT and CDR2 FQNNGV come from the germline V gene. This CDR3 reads CASSLDHRGRVYEQYF. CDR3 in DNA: TGTGCCAGCAGCTTAGATCACAGGGGGCGCGTCTACGAGCAGTACTTC.

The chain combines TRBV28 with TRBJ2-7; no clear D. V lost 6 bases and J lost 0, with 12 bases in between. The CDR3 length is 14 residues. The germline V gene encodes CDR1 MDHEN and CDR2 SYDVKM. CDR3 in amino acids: CASRPQTISYEQYF. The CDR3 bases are TGTGCCAGCAGACCTCAGACCATCTCCTACGAGCAGTACTTC.

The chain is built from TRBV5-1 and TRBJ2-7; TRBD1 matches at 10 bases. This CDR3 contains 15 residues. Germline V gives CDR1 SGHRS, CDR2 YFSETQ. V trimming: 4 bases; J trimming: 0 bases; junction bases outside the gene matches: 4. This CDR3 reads CASSMTGGDSYEQYF. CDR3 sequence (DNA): TGCGCCAGCAGCATGACAGGGGGCGACTCCTACGAGCAGTACTTC.

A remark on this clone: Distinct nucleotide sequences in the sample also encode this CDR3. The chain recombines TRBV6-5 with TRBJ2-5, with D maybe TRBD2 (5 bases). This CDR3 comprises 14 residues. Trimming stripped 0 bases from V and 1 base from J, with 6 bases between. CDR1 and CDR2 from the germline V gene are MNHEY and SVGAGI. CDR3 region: CASSYSRAQETQYF. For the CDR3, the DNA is TGTGCCAGCAGTTACTCGAGGGCCCAAGAGACCCAGTACTTC.

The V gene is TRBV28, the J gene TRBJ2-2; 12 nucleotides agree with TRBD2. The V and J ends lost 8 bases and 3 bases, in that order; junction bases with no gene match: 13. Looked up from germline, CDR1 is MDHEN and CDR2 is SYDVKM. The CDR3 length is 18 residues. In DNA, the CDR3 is TGTGCCAGCTCTTCCCGGCGACTAGCGGGAGTCTACACCGGGGAGCTGTTTTTT. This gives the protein CASSSRRLAGVYTGELFF.

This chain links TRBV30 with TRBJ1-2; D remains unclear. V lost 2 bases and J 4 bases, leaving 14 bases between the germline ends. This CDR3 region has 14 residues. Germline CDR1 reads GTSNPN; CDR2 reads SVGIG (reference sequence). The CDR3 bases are TGTGCCTGGAGTTCCTTGGTAGGGAGCTATGGCTACACCTTC. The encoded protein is CAWSSLVGSYGYTF.

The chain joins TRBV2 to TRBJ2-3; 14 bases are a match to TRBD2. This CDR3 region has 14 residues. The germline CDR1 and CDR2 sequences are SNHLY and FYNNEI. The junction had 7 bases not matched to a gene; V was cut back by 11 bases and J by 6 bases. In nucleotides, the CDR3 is TGTGCCGTGGGACTAGCGGGAGAAGCGGATACGCAGTATTTT. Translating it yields CAVGLAGEADTQYF.

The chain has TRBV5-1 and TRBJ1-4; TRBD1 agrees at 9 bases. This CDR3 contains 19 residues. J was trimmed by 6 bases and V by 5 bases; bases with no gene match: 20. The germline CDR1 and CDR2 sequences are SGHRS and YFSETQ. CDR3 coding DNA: TGCGCCAGCAGAGAAGGACGTGGGACAGGGATTGAAGAGGATGAAAAACTGTTTTTT. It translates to CASREGRGTGIEEDEKLFF.

The CDR3 nucleotides are TGTGCCAGCAGCTTGGGGGGACTAGCGGGAGACCGCACAGATACGCAGTATTTT. Its protein product is CASSLGGLAGDRTDTQYF. The chain couples TRBV5-4 to TRBJ2-3; 14 nucleotides line up with TRBD2. The CDR3 covers 18 residues. Germline-derived CDR1 and CDR2 are SGHNT and YYREEE (reference sequence). V shed 0 bases, J shed 1 base, and the junction held 4 bases outside the gene matches.

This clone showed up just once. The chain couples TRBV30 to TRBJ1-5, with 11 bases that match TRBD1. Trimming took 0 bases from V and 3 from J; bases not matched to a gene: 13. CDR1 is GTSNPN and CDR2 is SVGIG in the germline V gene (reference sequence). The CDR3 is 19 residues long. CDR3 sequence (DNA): TGTGCCTGGAGTGTACGATTCGGACAGGGGGCGGTCGCCAATCAGCCCCAGCATTTT. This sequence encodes CAWSVRFGQGAVANQPQHF. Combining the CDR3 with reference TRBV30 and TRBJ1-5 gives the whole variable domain SQTIHQWPATLVQPVGSPLSLECTVEGTSNPNLYWYRQAAGRGLQLLFYSVGIGQISSEVPQNLSASRPQDRQFILSSKKLLLSDSGFYLCAWSVRFGQGAVANQPQHFGDGTRLSIL.

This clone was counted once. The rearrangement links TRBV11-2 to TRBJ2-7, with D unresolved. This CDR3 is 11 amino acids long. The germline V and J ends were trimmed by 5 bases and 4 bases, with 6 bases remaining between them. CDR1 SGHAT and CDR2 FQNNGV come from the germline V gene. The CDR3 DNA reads TGTGCCAGCAGCCCAAATTACGAGCAGTACTTC. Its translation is CASSPNYEQYF.

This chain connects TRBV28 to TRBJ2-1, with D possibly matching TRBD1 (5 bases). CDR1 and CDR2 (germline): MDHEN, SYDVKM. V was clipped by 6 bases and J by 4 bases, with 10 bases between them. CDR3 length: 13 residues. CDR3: CASSVTDYNEQFF. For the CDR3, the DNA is TGTGCCAGCAGCGTGACAGATTACAATGAGCAGTTCTTC. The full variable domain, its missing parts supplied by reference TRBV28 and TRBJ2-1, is DVKVTQSSRYLVKRTGEKVFLECVQDMDHENMFWYRQDPGLGLRLIYFSYDVKMKEKGDIPEGYSVSREKKERFSLILESASTNQTSMYLCASSVTDYNEQFFGPGTRLTVL.

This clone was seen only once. Here the CDR3 reads CASTLGSQGTEAFF. For the CDR3, the DNA is TGTGCCAGCACCCTCGGATCTCAAGGGACTGAAGCTTTCTTT. This sequence joins TRBV5-6 and TRBJ1-1; D unclear. The CDR3 has 14 amino acids. The germline gives CDR1 SGHDT, CDR2 YYEEEE. V lost 6 bases, J lost 5 bases, and 17 bases lay in between. Drawing the rest from reference TRBV5-6 and TRBJ1-1, the complete variable domain is DAGVTQSPTHLIKTRGQQVTLRCSPKSGHDTVSWYQQALGQGPQFIFQYYEEEERQRGNFPDRFSGHQFPNYSSELNVNALLLGDSALYLCASTLGSQGTEAFFGQGTRLTVV.

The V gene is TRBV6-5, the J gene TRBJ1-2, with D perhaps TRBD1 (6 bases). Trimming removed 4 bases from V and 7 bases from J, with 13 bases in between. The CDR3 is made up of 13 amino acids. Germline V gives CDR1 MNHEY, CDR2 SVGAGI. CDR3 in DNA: TGTGCCAGCAGTTCCAGGGGTGTGAGTGGCTACACCTTC. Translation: CASSSRGVSGYTF.

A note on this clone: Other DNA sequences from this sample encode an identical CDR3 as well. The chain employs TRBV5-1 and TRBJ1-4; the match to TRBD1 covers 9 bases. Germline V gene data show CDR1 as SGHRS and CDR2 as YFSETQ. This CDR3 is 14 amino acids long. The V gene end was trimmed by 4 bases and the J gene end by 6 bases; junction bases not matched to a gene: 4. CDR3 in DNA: TGCGCCAGCAGCCTACAGGGGGCTGATGAAAAACTGTTTTTT. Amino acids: CASSLQGADEKLFF.

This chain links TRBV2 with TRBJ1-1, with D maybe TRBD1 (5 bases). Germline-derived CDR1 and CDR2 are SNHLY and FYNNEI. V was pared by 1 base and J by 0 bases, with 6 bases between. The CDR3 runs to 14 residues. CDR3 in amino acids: CASSEVRVNTEAFF. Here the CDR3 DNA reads TGTGCCAGCAGTGAAGTCAGGGTGAACACTGAAGCTTTCTTT.